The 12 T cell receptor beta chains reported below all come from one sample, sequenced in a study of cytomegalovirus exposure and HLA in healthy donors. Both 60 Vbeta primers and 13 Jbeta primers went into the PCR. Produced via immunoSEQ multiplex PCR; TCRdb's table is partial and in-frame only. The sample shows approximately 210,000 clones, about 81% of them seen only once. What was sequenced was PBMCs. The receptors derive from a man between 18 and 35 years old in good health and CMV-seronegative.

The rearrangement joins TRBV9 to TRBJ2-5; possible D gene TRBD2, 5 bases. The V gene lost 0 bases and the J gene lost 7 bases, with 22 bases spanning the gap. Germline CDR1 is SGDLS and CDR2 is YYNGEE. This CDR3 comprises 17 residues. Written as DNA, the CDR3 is TGTGCCAGCAGCGTAGCCGGTATGGGAAGCTTAGGAGGGACCCAGTACTTC. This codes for CASSVAGMGSLGGTQYF.

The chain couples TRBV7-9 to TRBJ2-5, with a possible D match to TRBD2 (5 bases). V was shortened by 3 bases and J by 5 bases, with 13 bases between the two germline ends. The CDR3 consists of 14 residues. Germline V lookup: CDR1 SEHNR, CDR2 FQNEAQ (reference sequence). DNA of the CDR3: TGTGCCAGCAGCTTTAAGACCAGAGGGGAGACCCAGTACTTC. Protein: CASSFKTRGETQYF. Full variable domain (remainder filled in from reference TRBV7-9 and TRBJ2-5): DTGVSQNPRHKITKRGQNVTFRCDPISEHNRLYWYRQTLGQGPEFLTYFQNEAQLEKSRLLSDRFSAERPKGSFSTLEIQRTEQGDSAMYLCASSFKTRGETQYFGPGTRLLVL.

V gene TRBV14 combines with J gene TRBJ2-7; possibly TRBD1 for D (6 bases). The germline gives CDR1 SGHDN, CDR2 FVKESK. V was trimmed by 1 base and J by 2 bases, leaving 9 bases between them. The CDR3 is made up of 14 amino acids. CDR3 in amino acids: CASSQGRQAYEQYF. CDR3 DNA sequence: TGTGCCAGCAGCCAAGGTCGACAGGCCTACGAGCAGTACTTC.

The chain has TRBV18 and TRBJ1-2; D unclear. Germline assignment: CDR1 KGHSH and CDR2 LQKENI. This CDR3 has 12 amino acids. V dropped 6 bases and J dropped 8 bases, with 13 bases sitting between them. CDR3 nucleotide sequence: TGTGCCAGCTCGGGTGGAGTACCCGGCTACACCTTC. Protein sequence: CASSGGVPGYTF.

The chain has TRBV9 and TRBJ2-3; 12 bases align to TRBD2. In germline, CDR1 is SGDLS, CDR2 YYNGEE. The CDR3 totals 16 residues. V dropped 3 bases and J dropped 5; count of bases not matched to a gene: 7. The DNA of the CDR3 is TGTGCCAGCAGCGCACTAGCGGGGGGAGGGGGAGATACGCAGTATTTT. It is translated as CASSALAGGGGDTQYF.

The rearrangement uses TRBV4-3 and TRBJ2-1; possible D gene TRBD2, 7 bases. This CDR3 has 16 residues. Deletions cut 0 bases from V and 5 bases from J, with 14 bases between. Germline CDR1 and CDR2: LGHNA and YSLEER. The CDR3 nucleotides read TGCGCCAGCAGCCAAGATCGGGCGGGGGCGGACAATGAGCAGTTCTTC. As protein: CASSQDRAGADNEQFF.

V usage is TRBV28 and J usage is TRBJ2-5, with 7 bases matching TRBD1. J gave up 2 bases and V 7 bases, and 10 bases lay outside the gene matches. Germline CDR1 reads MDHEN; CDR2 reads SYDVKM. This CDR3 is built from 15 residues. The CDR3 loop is CASTRQGYTQETQYF. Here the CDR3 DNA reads TGTGCCAGCACCAGACAGGGCTATACTCAAGAGACCCAGTACTTC.

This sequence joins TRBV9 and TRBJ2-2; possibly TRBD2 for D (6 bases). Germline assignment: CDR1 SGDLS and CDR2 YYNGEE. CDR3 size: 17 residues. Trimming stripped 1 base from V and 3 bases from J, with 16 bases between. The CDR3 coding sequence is TGTGCCAGCAGCGTATGGGAGGTACCGCGAGACACCGGGGAGCTGTTTTTT. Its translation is CASSVWEVPRDTGELFF.

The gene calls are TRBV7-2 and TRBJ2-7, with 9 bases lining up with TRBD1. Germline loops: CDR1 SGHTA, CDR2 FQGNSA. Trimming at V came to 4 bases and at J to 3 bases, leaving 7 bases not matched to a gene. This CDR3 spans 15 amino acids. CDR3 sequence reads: CASSSPGQGVYEQYF. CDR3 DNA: TGTGCCAGCAGCTCCCCGGGACAGGGTGTCTACGAGCAGTACTTC.

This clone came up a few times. The CDR3 sequence: CAWSVSGAYNSPLHF. The CDR3 nucleotides read TGTGCCTGGAGTGTATCAGGGGCCTATAATTCACCCCTCCACTTT. The chain carries TRBV30 and TRBJ1-6; perhaps TRBD1 as D (6 bases). The CDR3 is 15 residues long. CDR1 and CDR2 (germline): GTSNPN, SVGIG (reference sequence). V was shortened by 0 bases and J by 2 bases, with 8 bases between the two germline ends.

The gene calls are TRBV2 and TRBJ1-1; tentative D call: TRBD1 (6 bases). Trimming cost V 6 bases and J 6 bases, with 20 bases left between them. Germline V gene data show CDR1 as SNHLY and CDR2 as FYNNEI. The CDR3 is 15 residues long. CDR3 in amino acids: CASRGTSGEGAEAFF. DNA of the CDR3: TGTGCCAGCAGAGGGACAAGCGGGGAGGGGGCTGAAGCTTTCTTT.

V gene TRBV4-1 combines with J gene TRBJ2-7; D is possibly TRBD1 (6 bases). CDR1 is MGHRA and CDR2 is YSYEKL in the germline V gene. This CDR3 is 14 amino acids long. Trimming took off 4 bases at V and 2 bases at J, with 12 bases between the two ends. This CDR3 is CASSLGAQTYEQYF. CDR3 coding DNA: TGCGCCAGCAGCCTGGGGGCCCAGACCTACGAGCAGTACTTC.